This T cell receptor (beta chain) comes out of a study of T-cell reconstitution after alpha-beta-depleted transplantation in children. Study conclusions and caveats: T-cell counts and diversity at one year post-transplant came mainly from newly produced T cells.

A remark on this clonotype: The antigen is undetermined.

Unique molecular identifiers were built into the TCRbeta library. MiXCR, run by TCRdb on the PCR reads, gives a single entry per CDR3 protein. The profile shows just over 950,000 distinct CDR3 sequences, under 30% of them singletons. Material: PBMCs, mostly from graft donor cells, obtained 360 days after TCRalphabeta/CD19-depleted stem cell transplant. This TCR derives from a boy in the first two years of life who had a stem cell transplant for SCID, so the T cells may come from the graft donor.

CDR3 sequence reads: CASSLNGRLDNEQFF. As DNA, the CDR3 is TGTGCCAGCAGTTTAAACGGCCGGCTGGATAATGAGCAGTTCTTC. The chain has TRBV12-3 or TRBV12-4 and TRBJ2-1; no definite D call. CDR3 size: 15 residues. V gave up 2 bases and J gave up 7 bases, with 15 bases separating them.